This T cell receptor (beta chain) was retrieved from a study of blood T cell repertoires in COVID-19. Background on the study: The samples span acute and convalescent COVID-19 from the United States, Italy and Spain.

The germline V gene encodes CDR1 SEHNR and CDR2 FQNEAQ (reference sequence). CDR3 size: 13 residues. V lost 6 bases and J lost 1, with 9 bases in between. Per the original data handling: From reference gene primer amplification, estimates of nucleated cell counts were derived. Generated by immunoSEQ multiplex PCR, the TCRdb table keeps only in-frame clones and is missing some. V and J calls and clone size are those listed in that table; D and trimming were worked out from the DNA. Among about 320,000 clones listed, 90% were seen once. Input material: PBMCs or T cells enriched from blood (not recorded which). The TCR sequence derives from a woman in her twenties or thirties who had been exposed to COVID-19. This chain connects TRBV7-9 to TRBJ1-1, with D perhaps matching TRBD1 (5 bases). The CDR3 DNA reads as TGTGCCAGCAGTCGACAGCAGAACACTGAAGCTTTCTTT. Amino acid sequence: CASSRQQNTEAFF.